This T cell receptor (beta chain) is from a study of identical twins listed by TCRdb under 2016. Some background on the complete study: To test whether fetal clonotypes persist, this study deep-sequenced TCR alpha and beta repertoires from monozygotic twins, from unrelated adults of various ages, and from cord blood. To rule out contamination, replicate twin experiments were performed at different times with different library preparation protocols. What the study reported, not specific to this receptor: Fewer insertions were carried by abundant cord blood beta clonotypes, a similar but weaker trend appeared in young adult naive repertoires, and no such trend appeared in memory repertoires. Compared with coincidental sharing between unrelated individuals, an excess of low generation-probability sequences was observed among out-of-frame TCR alpha sequences shared between twins. Conclusions relied on cross-sectional statistical analysis, since the same donors could not be followed over many years. Invariant T cells such as MAIT and iNKT could partly confound zero-insertion analyses, although diverse VJ usage argued against such confounding for most clonotypes. Recombination models systematically underestimated out-of-frame TCR alpha sharing in monozygotic twins but agreed with sharing between unrelated individuals. In beta out-of-frame sequences, excess twin sharing was weaker, because having fewer shared sequences lowered the signal-to-noise ratio.

All donors were healthy Caucasians. Three pairs of female monozygotic twins, all aged roughly 18 to 29 years, were included in the twin cohort. CD4+ and CD8+ T cell populations were isolated with positive isolation kits from Invitrogen. Library construction relied on 5' RACE. Sequencing was carried out with an Illumina HiSeq 2000. Template switching added a universal primer binding site, and the final cDNA carried a unique molecular identifier that allowed TCR cDNA molecules to be counted accurately. Specific primers in the conserved constant-segment region were used to synthesize first-strand cDNA for the TCR alpha and beta chains. Each cDNA library was double barcoded, with a SMART-Mk sample barcode plus Illumina barcodes, to control for contamination. TruSeq adapter sequences and Illumina sample barcodes were added in two successive PCR steps. Sequencing of the TCR alpha and beta cDNA libraries was done on the Illumina HiSeq platform using custom primers. The authors' analysis ran thus. MiGEC was used to process raw reads and extract unique molecular identifiers, and MiXCR was used to find CDR3 positions. Recombination models were inferred per individual with the repgenHMM and IGoR tools using an EM algorithm. The analysis of shared clonotypes was done with the tcR package in R, with sharing normalized by the product of cloneset sizes. To study raw recombination free of thymic and clonal selection effects, out-of-frame nonproductive sequences were analyzed. The public reads were reanalyzed by TCRdb: fastp trimming at Q25, MiXCR alignment, in-frame beta chains only. Rows matching on CDR3 protein sequence are summarized as one entry with the most common DNA and genes. The V and J calls shown here were made by TCRdb, not taken from the authors' results. The sample yields approximately 210,000 distinct CDR3 sequences; 6% to 7% were counted once. The top ten constitute approximately 14% of the sample.

From cysteine to phenylalanine, the CDR3 is 12 amino acids long. This entry keeps only the CDR3 DNA: 36 bases, framed from base 1. From V the trimming removes 3 bases and from J it removes 7 bases, while the gene matches leave 2 bases of the junction unaccounted for. Sequences LGHDT (CDR1) and YNNKEL (CDR2) are obtained from the germline V gene (reference sequence). This clonotype has a count of ten or more. The antigen it binds to is not known. Base quality data are lacking; no much larger clone is found one base away. The same data also contributed to another study, on T cells expressing NK-cell markers. In that second paper, the authors write: TCR beta-chain repertoires were profiled in sorted CD3+CD56+NKG2C+, CD3+CD56+NKG2C- and CD3+CD56-NKG2C+ T-cell subsets from several donors. Among the eight sequenced donors, seven were HCMV-seropositive and one was HCMV-seronegative. To restrict sorting to alphabetaTCR-expressing T cells, an anti-gammadeltaTCR antibody was added in several experiments. For several donors, the dominant CD3+CD56+NKG2C+ clonotypes were among the top 10 CD8+ clonotypes and accounted for roughly 1.0-7.5% of CD8+ T cells. Those dominant clonotypes were again the most abundant among CD3+CD56-NKG2C+ cells in a handful of donors, at roughly 28.3-65%. Whether the expanded NKG2C-expressing T cell clones were specific for HCMV antigens was left unclear. The eight sequenced donors were randomly selected healthy volunteers, three men and five women. HCMV serostatus was determined by detecting HCMV-specific IgG in serum with a commercial ELISA kit. MIGEC was used to demultiplex reads and group the reads by UMI, and MiTCR was used to assemble and quantify clonotypes. Only TCR cDNA sequences supported by at least two reads were kept to exclude erroneous sequences. The tcR package was used for downstream repertoire analysis, and clonotypes were matched between fractions using CDR3 nucleotide sequence together with V segment. VDJmatch was used to annotate antigen specificity against VDJdb, with one amino acid substitution allowed in CDR3.

The chain was built from TRBV3-1 and TRBJ1-1; 7 central bases correspond to TRBD1. The sample consisted of CD8+ T cells sorted from blood. The TCR originated in a woman younger than 35 in good health. Read as DNA, the sequence is TGTGCCAGCAGCCACAGGGGGGATGAAGCTTTCTTT. This yields the protein CASSHRGDEAFF.